These 21 T cell receptor beta chains came from one sample sequenced in a study of memory CD8 T cells in hepatitis C reinfection. Libraries were prepared by immunoSEQ multiplex PCR; TCRdb keeps only in-frame clonotypes and omits some of them. The table lists under 3,000 clones, 80% to 90% of them singletons, with roughly 23% in the top ten. Time point in this sample: peak reinfection, 3 to 8 weeks after reinfection detection. TCR sequencing was done directly ex vivo on sorted cells, without expansion in vitro. Material: naive CD8+ T cells sorted from blood. These TCRs come from a man in his fifties with hepatitis C virus infection.

The sample holds a few counts of this clone. This sequence joins TRBV19 and TRBJ2-5; no firm D call. This CDR3 is 16 amino acids long. Germline CDR1 LNHDA, CDR2 SQIVND (reference sequence). The germline V and J ends were trimmed by 0 bases and 1 base, with 12 bases remaining between them. In DNA form, the CDR3 reads TGTGCCAGTAGTATAGACGAGTCCTGGGCCCAAGAGACCCAGTACTTC. Its protein product is CASSIDESWAQETQYF.

This chain connects TRBV2 to TRBJ2-7; TRBD2 is a possible D gene (6 bases). The germline V gene encodes CDR1 SNHLY and CDR2 FYNNEI. This CDR3 has 11 residues. Trimming stripped 5 bases from V and 12 bases from J, with 14 bases between. The CDR3 loop reads CASSSSEEGYF. The DNA of the CDR3 is TGTGCCAGCAGTTCCAGTGAGGAGGGGTACTTC.

V usage is TRBV6-5 and J usage is TRBJ1-5; 8 bases agree with TRBD1. In germline, CDR1 is MNHEY, CDR2 SVGAGI. V was pared by 5 bases and J by 5 bases, with 5 bases of the junction left unmatched. This CDR3 spans 14 amino acids. The CDR3 is CASSDGQGYQPQHF. In DNA, the CDR3 is TGTGCCAGCAGTGATGGACAGGGCTATCAGCCCCAGCATTTT.

The chain couples TRBV28 to TRBJ2-5; TRBD1 might be the D (6 bases). The CDR3 has 14 amino acids. V was trimmed by 2 bases and J by 4 bases, leaving 11 bases between them. Germline CDR1 and CDR2: MDHEN and SYDVKM. CDR3 sequence reads: CASSLGSRGETQYF. CDR3 sequence (DNA): TGTGCCAGCAGTTTAGGGTCCAGGGGAGAGACCCAGTACTTC.

The CDR3 is CASSPGLGLGYEQYF. The CDR3 DNA is TGTGCCAGCTCACCTGGACTAGGTTTAGGGTACGAGCAGTACTTC. The chain combines TRBV18 with TRBJ2-7, with 7 bases matching TRBD2. The CDR3 has 15 amino acids. The V gene's germline CDR1 is KGHSH and CDR2 LQKENI. After removal of 3 bases from V and 4 bases from J, the junction contained 9 bases not matched to a gene. The full variable domain, in which reference TRBV18 and TRBJ2-7 provide the parts outside the CDR3, is NAGVMQNPRHLVRRRGQEARLRCSPMKGHSHVYWYRQLPEEGLKFMVYLQKENIIDESGMPKERFSAEFPKEGPSILRIQQVVRGDSAAYFCASSPGLGLGYEQYFGPGTRLTVT.

The chain joins TRBV29-1 to TRBJ2-5, with D perhaps matching TRBD2 (5 bases). This CDR3 has 14 residues. Germline CDR1 is SQVTM and CDR2 is ANQGSEA. Deletions cut 1 base from V and 1 base from J, with 10 bases between. The CDR3 DNA follows: TGCAGCGTTGAAGTTCCGCGGGCCCAAGAGACCCAGTACTTC. It yields the protein CSVEVPRAQETQYF.

The rearrangement links TRBV4-3 to TRBJ2-2; tentatively, D is TRBD2 (5 bases). CDR3 size: 15 residues. V lost 0 bases, J lost 7 bases, and 12 bases lay in between. Germline V gene sequence: CDR1 LGHNA, CDR2 YSLEER. The CDR3 protein is CASSQEEGRVGELFF. The CDR3 nucleotides are TGCGCCAGCAGCCAAGAAGAAGGGCGGGTCGGGGAGCTGTTTTTT.

The chain uses TRBV30 and TRBJ2-1; 11 bases line up with TRBD2. CDR1 GTSNPN and CDR2 SVGIG come from the germline V gene (reference sequence). The V gene end was trimmed by 0 bases and the J gene end by 3 bases; junction bases not matched to a gene: 4. The length of the CDR3 is 16 residues. The CDR3 nucleotides are TGTGCCTGGAGTGTACTAGCGGGAGTCTTCTACAATGAGCAGTTCTTC. Its protein is CAWSVLAGVFYNEQFF.

The chain is built from TRBV5-4 and TRBJ2-1, with D perhaps TRBD2 (6 bases). V was trimmed by 0 bases and J by 3 bases, leaving 7 bases between them. The germline V gene encodes CDR1 SGHNT and CDR2 YYREEE (reference sequence). The CDR3 length is 14 residues. Here the CDR3 reads CASSLDGSYNEQFF. CDR3 DNA: TGTGCCAGCAGCTTGGACGGGAGCTACAATGAGCAGTTCTTC.

This clone is labeled as large. The genes are TRBV5-4 and TRBJ2-7; 8 nucleotides match TRBD2. The length of the CDR3 is 14 residues. Germline lookup yields CDR1 SGHNT and CDR2 YYREEE (reference sequence). The trim removed 2 bases at V and 0 bases at J, leaving 1 base unmatched. The DNA for the CDR3 is TGTGCCAGCAGCTTAAGCGGGAGCTCCTACGAGCAGTACTTC. Translation: CASSLSGSSYEQYF.

V usage is TRBV28 and J usage is TRBJ2-5; possible D gene TRBD2, 5 bases. This CDR3 spans 12 amino acids. The V end was cut by 7 bases, the J end by 3 bases, with 9 bases between. Germline V gene sequence: CDR1 MDHEN, CDR2 SYDVKM. The CDR3 sequence is CASTGVKETQYF. DNA for the CDR3: TGTGCCAGCACCGGGGTAAAAGAGACCCAGTACTTC.

This rearrangement joins TRBV9 to TRBJ2-3; the match to TRBD2 covers 8 bases. With V trimmed by 3 bases and J by 1 base, 7 bases remained unmatched. Germline-derived CDR1 and CDR2 are SGDLS and YYNGEE. There are 16 residues in the CDR3. The CDR3 nucleotides are TGTGCCAGCAGCGCGGAAGCGGGAGCGGGCACAGATACGCAGTATTTT. This encodes CASSAEAGAGTDTQYF.

Concerning this clone itself: One end of the junction does not line up with germline, which may come from a read error. V is TRBV7-7 and J is TRBJ2-7, with D maybe TRBD1 (6 bases). This CDR3 spans 15 amino acids. CDR1 and CDR2 from the germline V gene are SSHAT and FNYEAQ (reference sequence). DNA for the CDR3: TGTGCTAGCAGCCCTAGACAGGTTCCCTTCCACGAGCAGTACTTC. This sequence encodes CASSPRQVPFHEQYF.

The J gene is TRBJ2-7, the V gene TRBV6-5; TRBD1 is a possible D gene (5 bases). Trimming took 6 bases from V and 2 from J, leaving 11 bases between them. There are 13 residues in the CDR3. CDR1 MNHEY and CDR2 SVGAGI come from the germline V gene. CDR3 sequence (DNA): TGTGCCAGCAGCCCAGGGTCAGCCTACGAGCAGTACTTC. Protein sequence: CASSPGSAYEQYF.

This chain joins TRBV5-1 and TRBJ2-6, with TRBD1 identical over 7 bases. The germline gives CDR1 SGHRS, CDR2 YFSETQ. This CDR3 contains 15 residues. Losses at the gene ends were 1 base for V and 4 bases for J; bases not matched to a gene: 2. The chain's CDR3 is CASSLTGVGANVLTF. In DNA form, the CDR3 reads TGCGCCAGCAGCTTGACAGGGGTCGGGGCCAACGTCCTGACTTTC.

The rearrangement uses TRBV2 and TRBJ2-3; TRBD2 aligns across 8 bases. CDR3 length equals 15 residues. CDR1 and CDR2 (germline): SNHLY, FYNNEI. J lost 6 bases, V lost 4 bases, and 9 bases had no gene match. CDR3 loop: CASSVDAGGTDTQYF. Here the CDR3 DNA reads TGTGCCAGCAGTGTGGATGCGGGAGGAACGGATACGCAGTATTTT.

Written as DNA, the CDR3 is TGCGCCAGCAGCCAAGGTGGGGAGAATCTGGATGGCTACACCTTC. Translation: CASSQGGENLDGYTF. V usage is TRBV4-3 and J usage is TRBJ1-2; D remains unclear. V gave up 1 base and J gave up 6 bases, with 15 bases separating them. There are 15 residues in the CDR3. Looked up from germline, CDR1 is LGHNA and CDR2 is YSLEER.

The chain is built from TRBV4-1 and TRBJ2-1; D unclear. V lost 4 bases and J 6 bases, leaving 10 bases between the germline ends. The CDR3 has 13 amino acids. Germline-derived CDR1 and CDR2 are MGHRA and YSYEKL. CDR3 in amino acids: CASSLVIVNEQFF. In DNA, the CDR3 is TGCGCCAGCAGCCTAGTCATCGTCAATGAGCAGTTCTTC.

This clone appeared once. The chain is built from TRBV30 and TRBJ2-7; no reliable D call. This CDR3 spans 13 amino acids. The V gene lost 0 bases and the J gene lost 0 bases, with 6 bases spanning the gap. Germline V gene lookup returns CDR1 GTSNPN and CDR2 SVGIG (reference sequence). CDR3 bases: TGTGCCTGGAGTGTGGGCTACTCCTACGAGCAGTACTTC. This codes for CAWSVGYSYEQYF.

The chain has TRBV2 and TRBJ2-1; TRBD1 is a possible D gene (5 bases). Per the germline V gene, CDR1 is SNHLY and CDR2 is FYNNEI. Trimming removed 6 bases from V and 6 bases from J, with 9 bases in between. The CDR3 runs 12 residues. CDR3 nucleotide sequence: TGTGCCAGCAGCTCTGACAGCAATGAGCAGTTCTTC. This translates into CASSSDSNEQFF.

The chain has TRBV7-9 and TRBJ1-1; the D gene is possibly TRBD1 (5 bases). The ends were cut back, 5 bases at V and 4 bases at J, with 23 bases in the middle. CDR3 length equals 17 residues. Germline V gene sequence: CDR1 SEHNR, CDR2 FQNEAQ (reference sequence). CDR3 DNA sequence: TGTGCCAGCAGCCGAGGGGAGGGATTGGGCCGGGTCACTGAAGCTTTCTTT. The encoded protein is CASSRGEGLGRVTEAFF.